Listed below are T cell receptor beta chains from one sample, sequenced in a study of T cell changes during pregnancy in multiple sclerosis. Sequencing was performed with immunoSEQ multiplex PCR; in TCRdb, only in-frame clones are kept and a portion is missing. This table holds 45,000 to 55,000 clones, roughly 92% found once. The material sequenced was peripheral blood, taken after pregnancy. The receptor set was obtained from a female donor with multiple sclerosis, enrolled in a pregnancy study. Both conserved end residues are part of each CDR3. D genes are given only for firm matches. Some rows mark clone size as missing; the rest say once, few, many or name a class of expanded clone.

DNA	CDR3	D	V	size	J
TGTGCTAGTGCCAACAGTCTGGGTCGTCATACGCAGTATTTT	CASANSLGRHTQYF	NA	TRBV12-5	NA	TRBJ2-3
TGTGCCTGGAGGGCCGGGGACTATGGCTACACCTTC	CAWRAGDYGYTF	NA	TRBV30	NA	TRBJ1-2
TGTGCCAGCAGCTTAGAGACGACAGGGGGAGCTTTCTTT	CASSLETTGGAFF	TRBD1	TRBV7-6	NA	TRBJ1-1
TGTGCCTGGCGATACGGGACAGGGAACTCTGGGGCCAACGTCCTGACTTTC	CAWRYGTGNSGANVLTF	TRBD1	TRBV30	NA	TRBJ2-6
TGTGCCAGTAGCCCGGGCCCCAGGGGCACTGAAGCTTTCTTT	CASSPGPRGTEAFF	NA	TRBV19	NA	TRBJ1-1
TGTGCCAGCAGTAAGGGCGGCGGGGTCTCTGGAAACACCATATATTTT	CASSKGGGVSGNTIYF	NA	TRBV27	NA	TRBJ1-3
TGTGCCAGCAGTGAATGGACAGGGGGAATTGGAAACACCATATATTTT	CASSEWTGGIGNTIYF	TRBD1	TRBV6-1	few	TRBJ1-3
TGTGCCAGTAGTGTCAGCGGGGGGGCTTCCAATGAGCAGTTCTTC	CASSVSGGASNEQFF	TRBD2	TRBV19	NA	TRBJ2-1
TGTGCCAGCAGCCCGCCCGGGAAGCCCCAGCATTTT	CASSPPGKPQHF	NA	TRBV7-3	NA	TRBJ1-5
TGTGCCAGCAGCTTAGCCCCACAGGGACGGACTGAAGCTTTCTTT	CASSLAPQGRTEAFF	NA	TRBV11-2	NA	TRBJ1-1
TGTGCCACCAGCAGAGATCCGGGACATACCTACGAGCAGTACTTC	CATSRDPGHTYEQYF	NA	TRBV15	NA	TRBJ2-7
TGCGCCAGCCATCCGGGGAGGTTTGACACAGATACGCAGTATTTT	CASHPGRFDTDTQYF	NA	TRBV10-2	NA	TRBJ2-3
TGTGCCAGCAGCTTATTCAGGCGGGTATCAGGTGGCGATGAGCAGTTCTTC	CASSLFRRVSGGDEQFF	NA	TRBV7-9	NA	TRBJ2-1
TGTGCCAGCAGTGGAGGCAGTGTCAATCAGCCCCAGCATTTT	CASSGGSVNQPQHF	NA	TRBV2	NA	TRBJ1-5
TGTGCCAGCAGTGGGACAGGGGGACGTGAAAAACTGTTTTTT	CASSGTGGREKLFF	TRBD1	TRBV9	NA	TRBJ1-4
TGTGCCAGCAGCTCGCGGACTAGCGGGGGGGGCTACGAGCAGTACTTC	CASSSRTSGGGYEQYF	TRBD2	TRBV5-4	NA	TRBJ2-7
TGTGCCAGCAGCTTAGCGCCGGGACAGGGGTACTATGGCTACACCTTC	CASSLAPGQGYYGYTF	TRBD1	TRBV7-2	once	TRBJ1-2
TGCGCCAGCAGTGGCTCTGCGGGAGCTTTCTTT	CASSGSAGAFF	NA	TRBV10-2	NA	TRBJ1-1
TGTGCCAGCAGCTTGTGGGACAGGTTTAATGAAAAACTGTTTTTT	CASSLWDRFNEKLFF	TRBD1	TRBV5-6	NA	TRBJ1-4
TGTGCCAGTAGTATAGGGCAGGGGAATCAGCCCCAGCATTTT	CASSIGQGNQPQHF	NA	TRBV19	NA	TRBJ1-5
TGTGCCAGCGGATCCGGGGTTTATAATTCACCCCTCCACTTT	CASGSGVYNSPLHF	NA	TRBV19	NA	TRBJ1-6
TGTGCCAGCAGCCCGGAGGGACAGGGGAATGAAAAACTGTTTTTT	CASSPEGQGNEKLFF	TRBD1	TRBV7-2	NA	TRBJ1-4
TGTGCCAGCAGCTTTACAGGCGAGGAGCAGTACTTC	CASSFTGEEQYF	NA	TRBV5-5	NA	TRBJ2-7
TGTGCCAGCAGTCGCCCGGGACAGGGGGCTTCACCCCTCCACTTT	CASSRPGQGASPLHF	TRBD1	TRBV27	few	TRBJ1-6
TGTGCCAGCAGCCAAGCGGGCGGGGCGGAGACCCAGTACTTC	CASSQAGGAETQYF	NA	TRBV14	NA	TRBJ2-5
TGTGCCAGCAGCAAAGCAGGGGGCACCGGGGAGCTGTTTTTT	CASSKAGGTGELFF	NA	TRBV21-1	NA	TRBJ2-2
TGTGCCAGCAGCCTAGCGGGGCACACAGATACGCAGTATTTT	CASSLAGHTDTQYF	TRBD2	TRBV7-2	NA	TRBJ2-3
TGTGCCAGCAGCTCGTCTCTAGCGGGGGGGGATGTAGATACGCAGTATTTT	CASSSSLAGGDVDTQYF	TRBD2	TRBV5-4	NA	TRBJ2-3
TGTGCCAGCACCCTGGGGACAGGGATTCACAATGAGCAGTTCTTC	CASTLGTGIHNEQFF	TRBD1	TRBV5-4	NA	TRBJ2-1
TGTGCCAGTGCTCGACTGATTAGGACAGGGTATGAGACCCAGTACTTC	CASARLIRTGYETQYF	TRBD1	TRBV19	NA	TRBJ2-5
TGTGCCAGCAGCCCGAGGGGGTCCGGCCGGCGCCTCTACGAGCAGTACTTC	CASSPRGSGRRLYEQYF	NA	TRBV5-6	NA	TRBJ2-7
TGTGCCAGCGGGTCGAGCGGGGGAAGCACAGATACGCAGTATTTT	CASGSSGGSTDTQYF	TRBD2	TRBV2	NA	TRBJ2-3
TGTGCCAGTAGTATCCGGACTAGCGGGGCTAACAATGAGCAGTTCTTC	CASSIRTSGANNEQFF	TRBD2	TRBV19	NA	TRBJ2-1